The clone carrying this T cell receptor beta chain was recorded at least ten times. What it binds is unknown. RNA transcripts yielded amplified TCR beta CDR3 regions. The library came from an HTBI-primed first-round RT-PCR and a second-round multiplex PCR. Each CDR3 protein gets one entry after TCRdb re-called the multiplex PCR reads with MiXCR. The sample lists fewer than 350,000 distinct CDR3 sequences; roughly a sixth were seen once. These data are taken from a study of Graves' ophthalmopathy and Graves' hyperthyroidism. General study points: Sensitivity of roughly 64% and specificity of around 72% were achieved by the model that predicted ophthalmopathy progression. Blood also held most thyroid clonotypes expanded above 0.001 frequency.

Moderately to severely active ophthalmopathy under 3 months, CAS at least 3, NOSPECS at least 4. The source material was peripheral blood. This receptor was taken from an adult man with Graves' ophthalmopathy.

CDR3 sequence reads: CAWSPSVHGELFF. The CDR3 nucleotides read TGTGCCTGGAGCCCTAGTGTGCATGGGGAGCTGTTTTTT. This chain joins TRBV30 and TRBJ2-2; D unresolved. This CDR3 spans 13 amino acids. The V gene lost 3 bases and the J gene lost 8 bases, with 13 bases spanning the gap. CDR1 GTSNPN and CDR2 SVGIG come from the germline V gene (reference sequence).